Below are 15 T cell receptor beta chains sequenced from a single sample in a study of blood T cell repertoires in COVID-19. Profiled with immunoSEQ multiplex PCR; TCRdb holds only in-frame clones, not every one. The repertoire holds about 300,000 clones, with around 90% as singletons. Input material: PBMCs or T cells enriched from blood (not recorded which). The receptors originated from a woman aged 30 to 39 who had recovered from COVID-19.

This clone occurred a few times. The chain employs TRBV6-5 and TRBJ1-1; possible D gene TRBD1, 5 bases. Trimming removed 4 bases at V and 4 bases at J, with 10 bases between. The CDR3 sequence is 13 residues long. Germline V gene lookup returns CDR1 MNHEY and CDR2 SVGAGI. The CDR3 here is CASSWAGGTEAFF. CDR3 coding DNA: TGTGCCAGCAGTTGGGCCGGGGGCACTGAAGCTTTCTTT.

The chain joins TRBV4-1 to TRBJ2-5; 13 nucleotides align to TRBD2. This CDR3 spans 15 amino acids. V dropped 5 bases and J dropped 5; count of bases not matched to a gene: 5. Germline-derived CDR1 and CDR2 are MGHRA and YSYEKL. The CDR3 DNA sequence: TGCGCCAGCAGCTGGGGACTAGCGGGGTTGGAGACCCAGTACTTC. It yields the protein CASSWGLAGLETQYF.

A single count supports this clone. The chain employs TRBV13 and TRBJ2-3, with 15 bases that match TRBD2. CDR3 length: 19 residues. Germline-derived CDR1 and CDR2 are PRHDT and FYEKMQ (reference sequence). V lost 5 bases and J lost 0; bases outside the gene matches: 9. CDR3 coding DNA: TGTGCCAGCAGCAGATCGGGACTAGCGGGGGGTGAGAGCACAGATACGCAGTATTTT. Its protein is CASSRSGLAGGESTDTQYF.

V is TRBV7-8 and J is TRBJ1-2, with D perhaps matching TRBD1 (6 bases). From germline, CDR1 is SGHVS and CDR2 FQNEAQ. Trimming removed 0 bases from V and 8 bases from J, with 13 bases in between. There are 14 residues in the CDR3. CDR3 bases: TGTGCCAGCAGCTTAGCGGATGGGGGCGGGGGCTACACCTTC. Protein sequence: CASSLADGGGGYTF.

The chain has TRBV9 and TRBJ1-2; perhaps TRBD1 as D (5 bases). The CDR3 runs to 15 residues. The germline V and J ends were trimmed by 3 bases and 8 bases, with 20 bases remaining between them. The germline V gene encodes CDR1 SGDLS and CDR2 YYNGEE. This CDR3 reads CASSGFGGGGWGYTF. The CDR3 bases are TGTGCCAGCAGCGGGTTCGGGGGAGGTGGTTGGGGCTACACCTTC.

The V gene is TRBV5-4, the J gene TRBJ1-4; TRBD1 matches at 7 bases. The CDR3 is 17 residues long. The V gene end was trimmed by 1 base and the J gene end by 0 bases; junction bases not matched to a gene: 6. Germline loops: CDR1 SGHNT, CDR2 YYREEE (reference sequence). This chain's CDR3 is CASSLQGVHATNEKLFF. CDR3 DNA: TGTGCCAGCAGCTTGCAGGGGGTCCACGCAACTAATGAAAAACTGTTTTTT.

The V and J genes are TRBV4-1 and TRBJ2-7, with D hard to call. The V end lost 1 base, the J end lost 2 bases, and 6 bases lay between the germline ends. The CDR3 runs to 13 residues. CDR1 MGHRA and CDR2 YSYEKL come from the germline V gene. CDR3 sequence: CASSQVVAYEQYF. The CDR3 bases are TGCGCCAGCAGCCAAGTTGTAGCCTACGAGCAGTACTTC.

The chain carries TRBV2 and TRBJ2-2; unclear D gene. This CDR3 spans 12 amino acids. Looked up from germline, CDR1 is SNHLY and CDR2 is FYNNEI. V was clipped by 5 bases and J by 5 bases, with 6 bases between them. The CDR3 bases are TGTGCCAGCAGTCTCCAGACCGGGGAGCTGTTTTTT. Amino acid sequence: CASSLQTGELFF.

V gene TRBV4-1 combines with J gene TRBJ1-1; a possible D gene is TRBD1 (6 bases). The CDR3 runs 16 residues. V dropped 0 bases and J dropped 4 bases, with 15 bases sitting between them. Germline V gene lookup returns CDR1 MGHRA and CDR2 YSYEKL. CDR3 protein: CASSQESGAGITEAFF. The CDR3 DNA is TGCGCCAGCAGCCAAGAGTCAGGGGCCGGAATCACTGAAGCTTTCTTT.

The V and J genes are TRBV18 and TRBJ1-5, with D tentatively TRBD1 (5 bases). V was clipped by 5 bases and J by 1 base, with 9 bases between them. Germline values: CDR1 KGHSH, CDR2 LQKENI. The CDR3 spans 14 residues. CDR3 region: CASSGGGSNQPQHF. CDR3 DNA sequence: TGTGCCAGCTCAGGCGGGGGGAGCAATCAGCCCCAGCATTTT. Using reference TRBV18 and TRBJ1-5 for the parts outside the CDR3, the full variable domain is NAGVMQNPRHLVRRRGQEARLRCSPMKGHSHVYWYRQLPEEGLKFMVYLQKENIIDESGMPKERFSAEFPKEGPSILRIQQVVRGDSAAYFCASSGGGSNQPQHFGDGTRLSIL.

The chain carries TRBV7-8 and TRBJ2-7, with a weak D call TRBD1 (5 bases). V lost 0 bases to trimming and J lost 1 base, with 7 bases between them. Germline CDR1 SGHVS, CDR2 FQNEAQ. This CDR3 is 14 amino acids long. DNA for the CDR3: TGTGCCAGCAGCTTAGCAGGGGAATCCTACGAGCAGTACTTC. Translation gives CASSLAGESYEQYF.

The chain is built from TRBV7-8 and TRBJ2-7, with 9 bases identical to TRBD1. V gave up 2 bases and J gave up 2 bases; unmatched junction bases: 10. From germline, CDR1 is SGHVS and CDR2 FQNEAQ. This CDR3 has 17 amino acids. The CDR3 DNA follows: TGTGCCAGCAGCTTAAGAACAGGGACAGGGATACCCTACGAGCAGTACTTC. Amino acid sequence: CASSLRTGTGIPYEQYF.

This CDR3 reads CASSYVLAGSNQPQHF. The CDR3 nucleotides are TGTGCCAGCAGTTACGTCTTGGCAGGGAGCAATCAGCCCCAGCATTTT. This chain connects TRBV6-6 to TRBJ1-5; the D gene is possibly TRBD1 (5 bases). Germline CDR1 and CDR2: MNHNY and SVGAGI (reference sequence). The CDR3 runs 16 residues. V was pared by 2 bases and J by 1 base, with 12 bases between.

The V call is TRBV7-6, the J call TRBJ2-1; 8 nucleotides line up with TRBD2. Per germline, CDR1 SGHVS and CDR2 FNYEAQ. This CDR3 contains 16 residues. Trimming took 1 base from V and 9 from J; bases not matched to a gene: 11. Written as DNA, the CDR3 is TGTGCCAGCAGCTTAGGACGCGGGGGGTTTTCCAGTGAGCAGTTCTTC. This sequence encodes CASSLGRGGFSSEQFF.

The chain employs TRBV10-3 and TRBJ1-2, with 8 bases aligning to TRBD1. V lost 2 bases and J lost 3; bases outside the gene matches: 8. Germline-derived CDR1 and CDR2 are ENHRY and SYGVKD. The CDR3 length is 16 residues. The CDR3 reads CAISETQGAADYGYTF. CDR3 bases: TGTGCCATCAGTGAGACCCAGGGGGCGGCCGACTATGGCTACACCTTC.